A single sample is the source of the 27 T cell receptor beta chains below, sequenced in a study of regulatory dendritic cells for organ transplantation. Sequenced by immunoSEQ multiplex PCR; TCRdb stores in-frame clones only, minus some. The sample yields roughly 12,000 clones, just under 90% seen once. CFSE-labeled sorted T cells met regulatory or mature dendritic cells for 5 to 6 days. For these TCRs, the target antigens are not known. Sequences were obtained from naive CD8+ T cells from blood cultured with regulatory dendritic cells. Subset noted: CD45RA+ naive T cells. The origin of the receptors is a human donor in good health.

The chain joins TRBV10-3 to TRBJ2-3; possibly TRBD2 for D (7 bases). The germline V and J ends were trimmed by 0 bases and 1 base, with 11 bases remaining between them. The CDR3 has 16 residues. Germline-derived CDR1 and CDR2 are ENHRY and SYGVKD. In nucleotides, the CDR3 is TGTGCCATCAGTGAGTCGGAGGGGGGGGGCACAGATACGCAGTATTTT. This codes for CAISESEGGGTDTQYF.

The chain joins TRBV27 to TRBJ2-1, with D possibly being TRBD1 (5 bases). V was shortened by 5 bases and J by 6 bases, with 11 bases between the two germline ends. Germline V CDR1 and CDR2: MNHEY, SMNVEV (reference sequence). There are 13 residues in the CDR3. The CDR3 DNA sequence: TGTGCCAGCAGTATTGACAGTGTCAATGAGCAGTTCTTC. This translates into CASSIDSVNEQFF.

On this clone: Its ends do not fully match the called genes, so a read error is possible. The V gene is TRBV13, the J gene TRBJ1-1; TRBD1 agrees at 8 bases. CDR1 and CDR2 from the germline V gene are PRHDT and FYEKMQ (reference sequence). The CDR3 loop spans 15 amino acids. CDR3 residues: CASSLGQGGQTEAFF. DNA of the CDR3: TGTGCCAGCAGCCTAGGACAGGGAGGGCAGACTGAAGCTTTCTTT.

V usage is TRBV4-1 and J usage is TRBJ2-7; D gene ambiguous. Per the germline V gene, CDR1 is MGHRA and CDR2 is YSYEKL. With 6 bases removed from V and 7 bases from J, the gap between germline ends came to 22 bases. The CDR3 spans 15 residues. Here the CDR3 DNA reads TGCGCCAGCAGACATTTAGGGCCCCAGATAGAGGAGCAGTACTTC. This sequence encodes CASRHLGPQIEEQYF.

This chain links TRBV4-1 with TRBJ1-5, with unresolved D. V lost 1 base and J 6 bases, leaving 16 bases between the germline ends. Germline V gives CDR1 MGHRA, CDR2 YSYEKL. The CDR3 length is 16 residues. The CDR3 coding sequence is TGCGCCAGCAGCCAAGTCGGGCTGGTAGATGGTCAGCCCCAGCATTTT. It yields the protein CASSQVGLVDGQPQHF.

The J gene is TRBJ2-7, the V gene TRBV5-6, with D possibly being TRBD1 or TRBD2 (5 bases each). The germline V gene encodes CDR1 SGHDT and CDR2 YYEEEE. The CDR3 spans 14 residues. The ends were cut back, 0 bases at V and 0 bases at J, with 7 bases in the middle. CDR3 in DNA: TGTGCCAGCAGCTTGGGGGGGTCCTCCTACGAGCAGTACTTC. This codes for CASSLGGSSYEQYF. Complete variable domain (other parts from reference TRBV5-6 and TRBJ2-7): DAGVTQSPTHLIKTRGQQVTLRCSPKSGHDTVSWYQQALGQGPQFIFQYYEEEERQRGNFPDRFSGHQFPNYSSELNVNALLLGDSALYLCASSLGGSSYEQYFGPGTRLTVT.

CDR3 sequence: CASRPGGYGELFF. The CDR3 bases are TGTGCCAGCAGGCCGGGGGGGTACGGGGAGCTGTTTTTT. The V and J genes are TRBV27 and TRBJ2-2; 8 positions match TRBD2. The CDR3 totals 13 residues. Germline V CDR1 and CDR2: MNHEY, SMNVEV (reference sequence). Trimming at V came to 6 bases and at J to 7 bases, leaving 4 bases not matched to a gene.

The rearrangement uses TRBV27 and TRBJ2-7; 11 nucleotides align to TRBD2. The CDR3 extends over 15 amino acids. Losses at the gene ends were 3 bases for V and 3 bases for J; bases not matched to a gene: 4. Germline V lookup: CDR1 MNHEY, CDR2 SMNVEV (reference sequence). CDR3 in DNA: TGTGCCAGCAGTTTCCTAGCGGGGGGCCTCTACGAGCAGTACTTC. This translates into CASSFLAGGLYEQYF.

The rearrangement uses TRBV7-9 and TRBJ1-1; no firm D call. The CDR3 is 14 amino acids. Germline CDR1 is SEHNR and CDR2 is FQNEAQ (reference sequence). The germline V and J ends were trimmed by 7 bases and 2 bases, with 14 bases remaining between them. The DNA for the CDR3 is TGTGCCAGCACCCCCCAAGGAGGTAACACTGAAGCTTTCTTT. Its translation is CASTPQGGNTEAFF. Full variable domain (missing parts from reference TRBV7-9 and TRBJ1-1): DTGVSQNPRHKITKRGQNVTFRCDPISEHNRLYWYRQTLGQGPEFLTYFQNEAQLEKSRLLSDRFSAERPKGSFSTLEIQRTEQGDSAMYLCASTPQGGNTEAFFGQGTRLTVV.

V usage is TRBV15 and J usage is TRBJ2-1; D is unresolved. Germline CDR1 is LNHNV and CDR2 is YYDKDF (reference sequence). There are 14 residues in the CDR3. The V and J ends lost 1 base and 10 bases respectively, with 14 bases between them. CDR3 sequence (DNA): TGTGCCACCAGCAGAGGGGAACGCCCCAAGGAGCAGTTCTTC. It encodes CATSRGERPKEQFF.

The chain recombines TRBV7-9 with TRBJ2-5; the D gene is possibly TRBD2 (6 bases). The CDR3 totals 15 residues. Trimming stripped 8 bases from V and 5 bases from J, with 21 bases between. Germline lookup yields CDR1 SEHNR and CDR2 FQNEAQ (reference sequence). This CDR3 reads CASPGSLNPLETQYF. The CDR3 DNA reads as TGTGCCAGCCCCGGGAGCCTGAACCCGTTGGAGACCCAGTACTTC. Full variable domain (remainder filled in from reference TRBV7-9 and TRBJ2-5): DTGVSQNPRHKITKRGQNVTFRCDPISEHNRLYWYRQTLGQGPEFLTYFQNEAQLEKSRLLSDRFSAERPKGSFSTLEIQRTEQGDSAMYLCASPGSLNPLETQYFGPGTRLLVL.

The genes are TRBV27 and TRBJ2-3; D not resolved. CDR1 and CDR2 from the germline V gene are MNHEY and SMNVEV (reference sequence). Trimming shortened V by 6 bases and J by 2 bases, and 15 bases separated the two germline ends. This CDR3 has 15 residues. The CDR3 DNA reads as TGTGCCAGCAGCTGGGTCCAAGGAAACACAGATACGCAGTATTTT. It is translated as CASSWVQGNTDTQYF.

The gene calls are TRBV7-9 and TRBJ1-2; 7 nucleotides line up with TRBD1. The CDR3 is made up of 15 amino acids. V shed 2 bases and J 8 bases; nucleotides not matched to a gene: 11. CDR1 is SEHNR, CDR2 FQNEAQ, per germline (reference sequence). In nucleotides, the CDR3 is TGTGCCAGCAGCTTACCCGCGGGACAGTATGGCGGCTACACCTTC. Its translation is CASSLPAGQYGGYTF.

The CDR3 DNA reads as TGCGCCAGCAGCCAGGACGGGGGGGCTTATGGCGGGGAGCTGTTTTTT. Translation: CASSQDGGAYGGELFF. The chain is built from TRBV4-3 and TRBJ2-2; 8 bases are shared with TRBD2. CDR1 LGHNA and CDR2 YSLEER come from the germline V gene. V was pared by 3 bases and J by 7 bases, with 10 bases of the junction left unmatched. There are 16 residues in the CDR3.

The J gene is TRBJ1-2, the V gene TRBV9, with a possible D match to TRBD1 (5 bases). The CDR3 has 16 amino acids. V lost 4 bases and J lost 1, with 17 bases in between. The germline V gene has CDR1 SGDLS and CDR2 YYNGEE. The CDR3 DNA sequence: TGTGCCAGCAGCTCACCCGGGGGGGGGAATAACTATGGCTACACCTTC. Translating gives CASSSPGGGNNYGYTF. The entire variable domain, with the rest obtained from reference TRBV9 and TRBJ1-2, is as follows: DSGVTQTPKHLITATGQRVTLRCSPRSGDLSVYWYQQSLDQGLQFLIQYYNGEERAKGNILERFSAQQFPDLHSELNLSSLELGDSALYFCASSSPGGGNNYGYTFGSGTRLTVV.

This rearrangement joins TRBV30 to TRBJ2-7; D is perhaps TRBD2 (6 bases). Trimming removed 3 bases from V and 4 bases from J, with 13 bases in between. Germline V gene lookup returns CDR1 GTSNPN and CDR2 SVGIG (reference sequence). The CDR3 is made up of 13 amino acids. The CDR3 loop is CAWRGLGGYEQYF. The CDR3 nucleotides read TGTGCCTGGAGGGGCCTAGGAGGGTACGAGCAGTACTTC.

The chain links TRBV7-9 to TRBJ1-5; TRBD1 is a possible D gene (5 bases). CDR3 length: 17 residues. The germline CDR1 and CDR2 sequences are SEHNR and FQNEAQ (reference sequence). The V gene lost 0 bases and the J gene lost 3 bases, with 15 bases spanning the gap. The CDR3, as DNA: TGTGCCAGCAGCTTAGCGCTCTCGGGCAGGGCCAATCAGCCCCAGCATTTT. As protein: CASSLALSGRANQPQHF.

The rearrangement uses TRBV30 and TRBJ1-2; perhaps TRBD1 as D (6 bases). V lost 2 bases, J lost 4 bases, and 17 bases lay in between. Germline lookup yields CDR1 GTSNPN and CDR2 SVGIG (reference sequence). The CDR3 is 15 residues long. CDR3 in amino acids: CAWSYGGRGGYGYTF. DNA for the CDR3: TGTGCCTGGAGTTACGGGGGCAGGGGCGGCTATGGCTACACCTTC.

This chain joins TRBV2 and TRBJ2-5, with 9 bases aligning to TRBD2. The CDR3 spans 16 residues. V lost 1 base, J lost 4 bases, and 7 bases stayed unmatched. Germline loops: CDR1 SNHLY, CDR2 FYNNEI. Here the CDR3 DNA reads TGTGCCAGCAGTGAAGTAGCTAGCGGGACTGGAGAGACCCAGTACTTC. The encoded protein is CASSEVASGTGETQYF.

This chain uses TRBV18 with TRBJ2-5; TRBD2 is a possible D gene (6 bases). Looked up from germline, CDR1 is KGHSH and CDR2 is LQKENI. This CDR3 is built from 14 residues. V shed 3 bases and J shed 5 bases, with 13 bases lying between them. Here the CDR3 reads CASSPRAGRETQYF. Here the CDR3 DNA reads TGTGCCAGCTCACCTCGGGCAGGGAGGGAGACCCAGTACTTC.

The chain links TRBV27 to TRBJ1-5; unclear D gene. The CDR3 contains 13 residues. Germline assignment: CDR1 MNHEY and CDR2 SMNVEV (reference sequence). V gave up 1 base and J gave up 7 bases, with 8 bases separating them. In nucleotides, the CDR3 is TGTGCCAGCAGTTTATTGAGGGAGCAGCCCCAGCATTTT. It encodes CASSLLREQPQHF.

The CDR3 sequence is CASSGGNQPQHF. DNA of the CDR3: TGTGCCAGCAGTGGGGGCAATCAGCCCCAGCATTTT. The rearrangement uses TRBV27 and TRBJ1-5; D is unclear. The CDR3 runs to 12 residues. Per the germline V gene, CDR1 is MNHEY and CDR2 is SMNVEV (reference sequence). V shed 5 bases and J shed 2 bases, with 4 bases lying between them.

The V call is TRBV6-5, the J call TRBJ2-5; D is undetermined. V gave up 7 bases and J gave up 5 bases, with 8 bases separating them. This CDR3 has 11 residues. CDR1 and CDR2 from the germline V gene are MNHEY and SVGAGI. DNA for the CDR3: TGTGCCAGCACCGTAGGGGAGACCCAGTACTTC. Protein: CASTVGETQYF.

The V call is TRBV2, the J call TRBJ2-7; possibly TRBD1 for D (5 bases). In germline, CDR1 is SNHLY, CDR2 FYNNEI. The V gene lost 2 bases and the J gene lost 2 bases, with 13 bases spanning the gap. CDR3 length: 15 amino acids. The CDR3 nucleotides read TGTGCCAGCAGTGAACAGGGAAAAGGGCCCTACGAGCAGTACTTC. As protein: CASSEQGKGPYEQYF.

The CDR3 sequence is CASSLGPTGTEAFF. The CDR3 region has the DNA TGTGCCAGCAGTTTGGGCCCGACGGGCACTGAAGCTTTCTTT. This sequence joins TRBV28 and TRBJ1-1; D unresolved. Germline V lookup: CDR1 MDHEN, CDR2 SYDVKM. The CDR3 spans 14 residues. V was pared by 3 bases and J by 4 bases, with 12 bases between.

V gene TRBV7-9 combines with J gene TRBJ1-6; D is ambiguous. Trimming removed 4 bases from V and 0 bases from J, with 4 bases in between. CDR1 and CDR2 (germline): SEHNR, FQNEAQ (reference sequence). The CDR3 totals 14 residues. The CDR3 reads CASSYNSYNSPLHF. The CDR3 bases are TGTGCCAGCAGCTATAACTCCTATAATTCACCCCTCCACTTT.

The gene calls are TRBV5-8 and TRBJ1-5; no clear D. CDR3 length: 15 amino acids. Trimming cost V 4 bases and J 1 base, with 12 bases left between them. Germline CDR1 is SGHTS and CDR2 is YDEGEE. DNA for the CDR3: TGTGCCAGCAGCCCCTTCCCTGACAGCAATCAGCCCCAGCATTTT. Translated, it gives CASSPFPDSNQPQHF.